This T cell receptor beta chain was observed in a study of cytotoxic CD8 clonotypes in ibrutinib-treated CLL. Overall study context: Partial response occurred in roughly 25 patients and complete response in 2; at median around 70 months, 14 remained remitted and roughly 12 progressed.

This CDR3 contains 15 residues. Germline CDR1 and CDR2: MDHEN and SYDVKM. J was trimmed by 5 bases and V by 6 bases; bases with no gene match: 9. About this clone itself: Its specificity is not known.

Regarding the study as a whole: Clonotypes that were public were uncommon, and they contracted or stayed stable on treatment.

Generated by immunoSEQ multiplex PCR, the TCRdb table keeps only in-frame clones and is missing some. The sample has more than 30,000 clones; roughly three quarters are singletons. The sequence was obtained from a human donor with chronic lymphocytic leukemia. The specimen was PBMCs, collected before ibrutinib treatment. The gene calls are TRBV28 and TRBJ1-1; 10 bases line up with TRBD1. In DNA, the CDR3 is TGTGCCAGCAGAATCCCGACAGGGGGCTTGACTGAAGCTTTCTTT. Protein: CASRIPTGGLTEAFF.